The TCR beta chain described here comes from a study of Ad26.COV2.S vaccination and SARS-CoV-2 variants. Across the study: Recipients of Ad26.COV2.S got it intramuscularly, once or twice 56 days apart.

The table came from immunoSEQ multiplex PCR; TCRdb's copy has only in-frame clones and leaves some out. Among about 350,000 clones listed, less than 90% were seen once. Whole-study results and caveats: Non-spike TCR breadth did not differ much between vaccine and placebo recipients. Breadth and depth estimates from TCRs may understate total T cell responses.

Worth noting for this clone: Its specificity is not known.

Treatment given: 15 to 20 received Ad26.COV2.S at low or high dose, single or two shots; about 5 received placebo; per-sample allocation not given. At day 63 after the first vaccine or placebo injection, samples were drawn. The sample came from a Boston adult aged 18-55 years. This CDR3 region has 14 residues. Trimming at V came to 4 bases and at J to 7 bases, leaving 6 bases not matched to a gene. The germline V gene encodes CDR1 GTSNPN and CDR2 SVGIG (reference sequence). This TCR was sampled from a person between 18 and 60 years old who received the Ad26.COV2.S COVID-19 vaccine or a placebo. The sample consisted of peripheral blood, taken in a trial of Ad26.COV2.S vaccine versus placebo. The rearrangement uses TRBV30 and TRBJ2-2, with 10 positions matching TRBD1. The DNA of the CDR3 is TGTGCCTGGAACTCGGACAGGGGGTTCGGGGAGCTGTTTTTT. Translated, it gives CAWNSDRGFGELFF.